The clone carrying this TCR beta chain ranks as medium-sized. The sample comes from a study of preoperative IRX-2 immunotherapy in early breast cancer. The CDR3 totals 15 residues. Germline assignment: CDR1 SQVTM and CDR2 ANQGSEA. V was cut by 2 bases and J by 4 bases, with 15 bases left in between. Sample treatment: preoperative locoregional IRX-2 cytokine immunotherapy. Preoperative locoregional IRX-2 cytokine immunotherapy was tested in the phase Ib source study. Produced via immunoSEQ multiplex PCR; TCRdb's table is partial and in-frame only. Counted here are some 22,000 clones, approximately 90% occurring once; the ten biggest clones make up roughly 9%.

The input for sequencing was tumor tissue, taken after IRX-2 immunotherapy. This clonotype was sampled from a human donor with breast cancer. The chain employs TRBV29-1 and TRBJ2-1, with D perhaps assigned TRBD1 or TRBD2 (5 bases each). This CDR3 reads CSVEFRDGNYNEQFF. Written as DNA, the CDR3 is TGCAGCGTTGAATTCCGGGACGGAAATTACAATGAGCAGTTCTTC.